This T cell receptor beta chain derives from a study of metastatic and nonmetastatic thyroid tumors (TCRdb year 2020). General notes on the study: Repertoires were compared across peripheral blood and tumor or nodule tissue samples from malignant and benign thyroid patients.

To prepare the library, PCR was applied. Sequencing used an Illumina HiSeq 4000. High-throughput sequencing was used to profile the TCR beta-chain CDR3 region of each patient. Processing in the source paper ran as follows. Drawing on CDR3 differences between clinicopathological groups, the researchers built a classifier meant to tell apart patients with distant-metastatic papillary thyroid cancer. The Shannon index was used to assess repertoire diversity, and the Morisita-Horn index was used to assess tumor-blood repertoire similarity. TCRdb trimmed public reads at Q25 via fastp, called clones via MiXCR and kept in-frame beta chains. Here the V and J calls rest on TCRdb's processing, not on the authors' analysis. The table for this sample lists about 27,000 clones; around 14% of them were counted only once. In total, the top ten clones hold roughly 14% of the sample. No treatment had been received by any patient before thyroid surgery. Using T-cell receptor beta sequencing, the study looked back at clinical samples from patients collected from the early 2010s to the late 2010s.

The study at large found these results: TCR beta diversity was reported as significantly higher in malignant tumors than in benign nodules, in both blood and tumor samples.

From a lookup of the germline V gene, CDR1 and CDR2 are KGHSH and LQKENI. The CDR3 covers 16 residues, taking in both the cysteine and the phenylalanine. The sequence is cut down to CDR3 DNA, 48 bases in frame from base 1. On this clone itself: The specificity of this receptor is unknown. One base away lies a much larger clone, so this may be a sequencing read error.

The sample consisted of blood. The chain uses TRBV18 and TRBJ2-5; 8 bases in between match TRBD1. The clonotype comes from a male donor with papillary thyroid cancer or a benign thyroid nodule (not recorded which). Some clones in this sample may be carry-over from other donors' samples. The CDR3 in this case is CASSPPTGQDQGTQYF. The DNA is TGTGCCAGCTCACCGCCTACGGGACAGGACCAAGGGACCCAGTACTTC.